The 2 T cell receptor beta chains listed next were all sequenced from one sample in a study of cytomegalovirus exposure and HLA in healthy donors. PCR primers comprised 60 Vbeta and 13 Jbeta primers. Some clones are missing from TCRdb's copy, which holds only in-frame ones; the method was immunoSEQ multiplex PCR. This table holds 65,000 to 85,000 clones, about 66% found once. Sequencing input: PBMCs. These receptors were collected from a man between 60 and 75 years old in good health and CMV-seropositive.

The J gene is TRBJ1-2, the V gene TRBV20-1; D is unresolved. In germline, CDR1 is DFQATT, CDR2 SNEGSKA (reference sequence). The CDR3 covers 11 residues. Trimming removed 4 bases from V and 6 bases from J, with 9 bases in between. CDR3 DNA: TGCAGTGCTACAAAGTCGGATGGCTACACCTTC. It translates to CSATKSDGYTF.

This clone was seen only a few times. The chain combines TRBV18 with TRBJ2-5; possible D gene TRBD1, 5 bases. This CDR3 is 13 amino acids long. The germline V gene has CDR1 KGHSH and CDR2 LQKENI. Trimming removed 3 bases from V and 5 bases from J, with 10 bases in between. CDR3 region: CASSPPGSETQYF. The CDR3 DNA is TGTGCCAGCTCACCCCCAGGGTCGGAGACCCAGTACTTC.